The clone carrying this T cell receptor beta chain was counted between two and nine times. RNA transcripts yielded amplified TCR beta CDR3 regions. Initially, a first-round RT-PCR of the TCR CDR3 employed the HTBI primer set. TCRdb reprocessed the multiplex PCR reads with MiXCR, giving one entry per CDR3 protein. This table holds under 400,000 distinct CDR3 sequences, around a quarter found once. The data were taken from a study of T cells in Graves' hyperthyroidism and ophthalmopathy. The CDR3 consists of 15 residues. From germline, CDR1 is SNHLY and CDR2 FYNNEI. V shed 7 bases and J 6 bases; nucleotides not matched to a gene: 8.

The TCR comes from a man aged 45 to 65 with Graves' hyperthyroidism. Sequences were obtained from blood. The chain employs TRBV2 and TRBJ2-2; 10 positions agree with TRBD2. The chain's CDR3 is CASKQGLAGAGELFF. The CDR3 nucleotides read TGTGCCAGCAAGCAGGGGCTAGCGGGAGCCGGGGAGCTGTTTTTT. Together with reference TRBV2 and TRBJ2-2, the CDR3 gives the full variable domain: EPEVTQTPSHQVTQMGQEVILRCVPISNHLYFYWYRQILGQKVEFLVSFYNNEISEKSEIFDDQFSVERPDGSNFTLKIRSTKLEDSAMYFCASKQGLAGAGELFFGEGSRLTVL.